The 16 T cell receptor beta chains reported below all come from one sample, sequenced in a study of T cells in localized non-small cell lung cancer. The table came from immunoSEQ multiplex PCR; TCRdb's copy has only in-frame clones and leaves some out. The sample records 45,000 or so clones, around 86% being singletons. Sequencing was performed on PBMCs, taken before any cancer treatment. These receptors all come from a man between 40 and 75 years old with stage II lung adenocarcinoma.

The rearrangement joins TRBV5-7 to TRBJ1-5; D is possibly TRBD1 (5 bases). TRBV5-7 belongs to the ORF category, with a function that is uncertain. V lost 2 bases and J 6 bases, leaving 18 bases between the germline ends. The CDR3 spans 16 residues. This chain's CDR3 is CASSFLWGVSCQPQHF. The CDR3 bases are TGTGCCAGCAGCTTTTTATGGGGGGTATCGTGTCAGCCCCAGCATTTT.

As DNA, the CDR3 is TGTGCCTGGAGTGGACGATCGGGCTGGGGGTCTGGAAACACCATATATTTT. This sequence encodes CAWSGRSGWGSGNTIYF. The chain employs TRBV30 and TRBJ1-3; perhaps TRBD1 as D (5 bases). Trimming cost V 1 base and J 1 base, with 17 bases left between them. The CDR3 extends over 17 amino acids. CDR1 is GTSNPN, CDR2 SVGIG, per germline (reference sequence).

V usage is TRBV19 and J usage is TRBJ1-4; D gene unclear. Trimming took 7 bases from V and 7 from J, leaving 10 bases between them. Germline assignment: CDR1 LNHDA and CDR2 SQIVND (reference sequence). The CDR3 has 12 amino acids. CDR3 DNA sequence: TGTGCCAGTACTTGGGGTGGTGAAAAACTGTTTTTT. Translated: CASTWGGEKLFF. Together with reference TRBV19 and TRBJ1-4, the CDR3 gives the full variable domain: DGGITQSPKYLFRKEGQNVTLSCEQNLNHDAMYWYRQDPGQGLRLIYYSQIVNDFQKGDIAEGYSVSREKKESFPLTVTSAQKNPTAFYLCASTWGGEKLFFGSGTQLSVL.

This clone has only one observation. The chain links TRBV5-6 to TRBJ1-6; D not certain. Germline lookup yields CDR1 SGHDT and CDR2 YYEEEE. The V gene lost 1 base and the J gene lost 5 bases, with 4 bases spanning the gap. The CDR3 runs to 13 residues. The CDR3 DNA is TGTGCCAGCAGCTTGTATCATAATTCACCCCTCCACTTT. It is translated as CASSLYHNSPLHF.

The rearrangement joins TRBV5-1 to TRBJ1-2; D gene ambiguous. V dropped 0 bases and J dropped 3 bases, with 9 bases sitting between them. Germline V CDR1 and CDR2: SGHRS, YFSETQ. This CDR3 region has 14 residues. This CDR3 reads CASSLEARDYGYTF. The CDR3 coding sequence is TGCGCCAGCAGCTTGGAGGCCCGGGACTATGGCTACACCTTC.

This chain links TRBV15 with TRBJ1-2; possible D gene TRBD1, 5 bases. The V and J ends lost 0 bases and 6 bases respectively, with 11 bases between them. CDR1 and CDR2 from the germline V gene are LNHNV and YYDKDF (reference sequence). The CDR3 contains 14 residues. As DNA, the CDR3 is TGTGCCACCAGCAGAGAGGGGGGATGGGATGGCTACACCTTC. It yields the protein CATSREGGWDGYTF.

This chain connects TRBV5-6 to TRBJ2-1; maybe TRBD1 (6 bases). Germline CDR1 is SGHDT and CDR2 is YYEEEE. The CDR3 totals 17 residues. Trimming stripped 4 bases from V and 5 bases from J, with 22 bases between. The CDR3: CASSRLQGPFYNNEQFF. The CDR3 DNA is TGTGCCAGCAGCCGACTCCAGGGGCCATTCTACAACAATGAGCAGTTCTTC.

This chain links TRBV5-1 with TRBJ1-2; D unresolved. Trimming left V 4 bases short and J 2 bases short, with 6 bases between. The CDR3 has 12 residues. Germline CDR1 SGHRS, CDR2 YFSETQ. CDR3 in DNA: TGCGCCAGCAGCCTAATGAACTATGGCTACACCTTC. Protein product: CASSLMNYGYTF.

The rearrangement links TRBV11-1 to TRBJ2-1, with TRBD2 as a possible D gene (5 bases). This CDR3 contains 17 residues. The V end was cut by 1 base, the J end by 10 bases, with 23 bases between. CDR1 and CDR2 from the germline V gene are SGHAT and FQDESV (reference sequence). Written as DNA, the CDR3 is TGTGCCAGCAGCTTAGGACCGGGGTACCCCCTTACGAGGGAGCAGTTCTTC. This encodes CASSLGPGYPLTREQFF.

This clone is medium-sized. The chain joins TRBV6-1 to TRBJ1-1; the D gene is possibly TRBD1 (5 bases). This CDR3 has 13 amino acids. With 6 bases removed from V and 1 base from J, the gap between germline ends came to 9 bases. Germline values: CDR1 MNHNS, CDR2 SASEGT. The CDR3 sequence is CASRPQGNTEAFF. The CDR3 DNA sequence: TGTGCCAGCAGGCCTCAGGGGAACACTGAAGCTTTCTTT.

The V gene is TRBV5-6, the J gene TRBJ1-1; D remains unclear. The CDR3 runs 14 residues. The germline V and J ends were trimmed by 9 bases and 3 bases, with 18 bases remaining between them. The V gene's germline CDR1 is SGHDT and CDR2 YYEEEE. The CDR3 region has the DNA TGTGCCACCCAAGCGACACTGGAGTACACTGAAGCTTTCTTT. Amino acid sequence: CATQATLEYTEAFF. The full variable domain, completed using reference TRBV5-6 and TRBJ1-1, is DAGVTQSPTHLIKTRGQQVTLRCSPKSGHDTVSWYQQALGQGPQFIFQYYEEEERQRGNFPDRFSGHQFPNYSSELNVNALLLGDSALYLCATQATLEYTEAFFGQGTRLTVV.

The chain employs TRBV19 and TRBJ1-2; 7 bases agree with TRBD1. This CDR3 is built from 14 residues. CDR1 is LNHDA, CDR2 SQIVND, per germline (reference sequence). V trimming: 7 bases; J trimming: 4 bases; junction bases outside the gene matches: 9. The DNA of the CDR3 is TGTGCCAGTACCCGGACAGGATTTTTCTATGGCTACACCTTC. It is translated as CASTRTGFFYGYTF.

This sequence joins TRBV29-1 and TRBJ1-3; a possible D gene is TRBD1 (5 bases). Per the germline V gene, CDR1 is SQVTM and CDR2 is ANQGSEA. The V end was cut by 0 bases, the J end by 2 bases, with 8 bases between. This CDR3 comprises 14 residues. The CDR3 nucleotides are TGCAGCGTTGAAGAAGGGACCGCTGGAAACACCATATATTTT. Its translation is CSVEEGTAGNTIYF.

The CDR3, as DNA: TGTGCCAGCAGCTTAGGTGCGACAGATGATACGCAGTATTTT. Translated, it gives CASSLGATDDTQYF. This rearrangement joins TRBV7-8 to TRBJ2-3; maybe TRBD1 (5 bases). The CDR3 runs to 14 residues. V lost 1 base, J lost 6 bases, and 11 bases lay in between. Germline loops: CDR1 SGHVS, CDR2 FQNEAQ.

The V call is TRBV10-3, the J call TRBJ1-2; TRBD1 agrees at 7 bases. In germline, CDR1 is ENHRY, CDR2 SYGVKD. Trimming at V came to 2 bases and at J to 4 bases, leaving 10 bases not matched to a gene. The CDR3 length is 16 residues. The CDR3: CAISEAIRGDSYGYTF. CDR3 nucleotide sequence: TGTGCCATCAGTGAGGCGATTAGGGGGGACAGCTATGGCTACACCTTC.

The chain uses TRBV27 and TRBJ2-2; 11 bases fit TRBD1. Germline CDR1 MNHEY, CDR2 SMNVEV (reference sequence). The CDR3 is made up of 18 amino acids. With 2 bases clipped from V and 1 base from J, the junction kept 6 bases outside the gene matches. CDR3 bases: TGTGCCAGCAGTTTAGAGGACAGGGGGCTAAGGAACACCGGGGAGCTGTTTTTT. Its translation is CASSLEDRGLRNTGELFF.